This entry lists 18 T cell receptor beta chains sequenced from one sample in a study of cytomegalovirus exposure and HLA in healthy donors. Both 60 Vbeta primers and 13 Jbeta primers went into the PCR. Produced via immunoSEQ multiplex PCR; TCRdb's table is partial and in-frame only. The table lists 110,000 to 150,000 clones, approximately 83% of them singletons. The sequenced material came from PBMCs. The source is a middle-aged man in good health and CMV-seropositive.

The chain employs TRBV30 and TRBJ1-1; perhaps TRBD1 as D (6 bases). V dropped 5 bases and J dropped 1 base, with 17 bases sitting between them. The CDR3 is made up of 15 amino acids. Germline V lookup: CDR1 GTSNPN, CDR2 SVGIG (reference sequence). Written as DNA, the CDR3 is TGTGCCTGGCGCCATAAAGGGACACCGAACACTGAAGCTTTCTTT. Amino acid sequence: CAWRHKGTPNTEAFF.

For the CDR3, the DNA is TGTGCCAGCAGTTACCAGGGAAGAGTCACTGAAGCTTTCTTT. This encodes CASSYQGRVTEAFF. This chain links TRBV6-5 with TRBJ1-1; tentative D call: TRBD1 (5 bases). The V gene lost 2 bases and the J gene lost 4 bases, with 11 bases spanning the gap. Germline CDR1 MNHEY, CDR2 SVGAGI. The CDR3 has 14 amino acids.

The V and J genes are TRBV7-9 and TRBJ2-7; D might be TRBD2 (6 bases). Between the trimmed V and J ends, which lost 4 bases and 2 bases, there was a span of 9 bases. Germline V lookup: CDR1 SEHNR, CDR2 FQNEAQ (reference sequence). CDR3 length equals 13 residues. As DNA, the CDR3 is TGTGCCAGCAGCTATTGGGGGGCCTACGAGCAGTACTTC. Protein product: CASSYWGAYEQYF.

The chain employs TRBV5-5 and TRBJ1-5; D remains unclear. CDR3 length equals 15 residues. CDR1 and CDR2 from the germline V gene are SGHKS and YYEKEE (reference sequence). The V end was cut by 0 bases, the J end by 3 bases, with 10 bases between. CDR3 sequence: CASSLGREANQPQHF. The DNA for the CDR3 is TGTGCCAGCAGCTTGGGTAGGGAGGCCAATCAGCCCCAGCATTTT.

The genes are TRBV30 and TRBJ2-7; 10 bases fit TRBD2. V shed 2 bases, J shed 6 bases, and the junction held 4 bases outside the gene matches. Germline lookup yields CDR1 GTSNPN and CDR2 SVGIG (reference sequence). The CDR3 is 13 amino acids. The CDR3 loop reads CAWSPSGSSEQYF. As DNA, the CDR3 is TGTGCCTGGAGTCCTAGCGGGAGCTCCGAGCAGTACTTC.

The J gene is TRBJ1-2, the V gene TRBV27, with D possibly being TRBD1 (5 bases). This CDR3 has 13 residues. The V gene's germline CDR1 is MNHEY and CDR2 SMNVEV (reference sequence). V was cut by 6 bases and J by 0 bases, with 8 bases left in between. The CDR3 sequence is CASRAGSNYGYTF. The CDR3 DNA sequence: TGTGCCAGCAGAGCAGGGTCTAACTATGGCTACACCTTC.

The J gene is TRBJ2-3, the V gene TRBV10-3; the D gene is possibly TRBD2 (5 bases). This CDR3 spans 16 amino acids. Trimming shortened V by 2 bases and J by 2 bases, and 14 bases separated the two germline ends. The germline CDR1 and CDR2 sequences are ENHRY and SYGVKD. CDR3 sequence reads: CAISEGSQRYTDTQYF. CDR3 in DNA: TGTGCCATCAGTGAGGGTTCCCAGCGGTACACAGATACGCAGTATTTT.

This chain links TRBV5-3 with TRBJ1-4; maybe TRBD1 (6 bases). TRBV5-3 is assigned to the ORF class and has an uncertain function. V was clipped by 7 bases and J by 7 bases, with 23 bases between them. The CDR3 runs 16 residues. For the CDR3, the DNA is TGTGCCAGAGGCACGCCGAGGGGGAAAGGAGGTGAAAAACTGTTTTTT. Encoded protein: CARGTPRGKGGEKLFF.

The chain joins TRBV6-4 to TRBJ1-2; tentatively, D is TRBD1 (5 bases). V was pared by 6 bases and J by 6 bases, with 14 bases between. The CDR3 has 13 amino acids. Germline lookup yields CDR1 MRHNA and CDR2 SNTAGT. The CDR3 DNA reads as TGTGCCAGCAGAGCACCGGGGGGGAATGGCTACACCTTC. Its translation is CASRAPGGNGYTF.

The V gene is TRBV5-1, the J gene TRBJ1-1; D not resolved. Germline V gene lookup returns CDR1 SGHRS and CDR2 YFSETQ. This CDR3 is 12 amino acids long. Between the trimmed V and J ends, which lost 4 bases and 6 bases, there was a span of 10 bases. The CDR3 region is CASSVVPSEAFF. The DNA for the CDR3 is TGCGCCAGCAGCGTGGTCCCCTCTGAAGCTTTCTTT.

The V gene is TRBV4-3, the J gene TRBJ2-2; D is possibly TRBD1 (5 bases). This CDR3 region has 16 residues. The germline V gene has CDR1 LGHNA and CDR2 YSLEER. Trimming shortened V by 5 bases and J by 0 bases, and 13 bases separated the two germline ends. The CDR3 loop reads CASSLRQSPNTGELFF. The CDR3 DNA reads as TGCGCCAGCAGCTTACGACAGTCCCCGAACACCGGGGAGCTGTTTTTT.

This clone was detected only a few times. This chain connects TRBV9 to TRBJ1-5, with TRBD1 matching 9 bases. In germline, CDR1 is SGDLS, CDR2 YYNGEE. This CDR3 has 13 amino acids. Unmatched junction bases numbered 6, after V lost 3 bases and J lost 11 bases. CDR3 nucleotide sequence: TGTGCCAGCAGCGCGGGACAGGGTGGGACCCAGCATTTT. It yields the protein CASSAGQGGTQHF.

This chain's CDR3 is CASRLRGGQGSLAKNIQYF. CDR3 bases: TGTGCCAGCAGGTTGAGAGGGGGACAGGGATCACTAGCCAAAAACATTCAGTACTTC. This sequence joins TRBV5-6 and TRBJ2-4, with TRBD1 identical over 9 bases. The CDR3 sequence is 19 residues long. Germline CDR1 is SGHDT and CDR2 is YYEEEE. V was pared by 5 bases and J by 0 bases, with 15 bases of the junction left unmatched.

The chain links TRBV19 to TRBJ2-2; no clear D. This CDR3 contains 14 residues. V gave up 7 bases and J gave up 4 bases, with 13 bases separating them. CDR1 is LNHDA, CDR2 SQIVND, per germline (reference sequence). In DNA form, the CDR3 reads TGTGCCAGTAAACAGCAAGTAAGCACCGGGGAGCTGTTTTTT. Its protein product is CASKQQVSTGELFF.

In nucleotides, the CDR3 is TGTGCCACCCAGACAGAGAACTATGGCTACACCTTC. Its protein is CATQTENYGYTF. The chain recombines TRBV2 with TRBJ1-2; D might be TRBD1 (5 bases). Germline V CDR1 and CDR2: SNHLY, FYNNEI. The V end lost 10 bases, the J end lost 2 bases, and 11 bases lay between the germline ends. The CDR3 covers 12 residues.

The gene calls are TRBV4-3 and TRBJ2-1; 9 nucleotides line up with TRBD2. Germline loops: CDR1 LGHNA, CDR2 YSLEER. V shed 4 bases and J 9 bases; nucleotides not matched to a gene: 7. The CDR3 has 14 amino acids. The CDR3 protein is CASSPWRGGGEQFF. DNA of the CDR3: TGCGCCAGCAGCCCCTGGCGGGGGGGCGGTGAGCAGTTCTTC.

The chain couples TRBV27 to TRBJ2-1; 11 nucleotides align to TRBD2. Per the germline V gene, CDR1 is MNHEY and CDR2 is SMNVEV (reference sequence). The CDR3 covers 15 residues. The V segment lost 4 bases and the J segment 4 bases; nucleotides outside the gene matches: 3. In DNA, the CDR3 is TGTGCCAGCAGTTGGGGACTAGCGGATTACAATGAGCAGTTCTTC. Translation gives CASSWGLADYNEQFF.

The chain combines TRBV29-1 with TRBJ1-1; 7 bases fit TRBD1. Germline V gene sequence: CDR1 SQVTM, CDR2 ANQGSEA. V dropped 2 bases and J dropped 4; count of bases not matched to a gene: 7. This CDR3 contains 14 residues. The CDR3 loop is CSVERGGGGTEAFF. In nucleotides, the CDR3 is TGCAGCGTTGAAAGAGGGGGCGGCGGCACTGAAGCTTTCTTT.